These 12 T cell receptor beta chains were sequenced from one sample in a study of blood T cell repertoires in COVID-19. Assay: immunoSEQ multiplex PCR; the TCRdb copy retains only in-frame clones and omits some. Of a few hundred thousand clones detected, about 91% appear once; the ten largest clones hold 2.5% to 3%. The sequenced sample consisted of peripheral blood. Receptors originate from a young adult with COVID-19, enrolled during active disease.

The V gene is TRBV24-1, the J gene TRBJ2-7; 9 nucleotides match TRBD1. Germline CDR1 and CDR2: KGHDR and SFDVKD. The CDR3 contains 16 residues. V was pared by 9 bases and J by 2 bases, with 13 bases of the junction left unmatched. CDR3 sequence (DNA): TGTGCCACCGAGGACGAACAGGGGGCACTCACCTACGAGCAGTACTTC. This translates into CATEDEQGALTYEQYF.

The rearrangement joins TRBV29-1 to TRBJ2-2; 7 bases match TRBD2. The CDR3 has 13 amino acids. V lost 5 bases and J lost 2; bases outside the gene matches: 2. The germline V gene encodes CDR1 SQVTM and CDR2 ANQGSEA. The CDR3 protein is CSVTSANTGELFF. Here the CDR3 DNA reads TGCAGCGTTACTAGCGCCAACACCGGGGAGCTGTTTTTT.

The chain joins TRBV5-6 to TRBJ1-5, with 7 bases identical to TRBD1. CDR1 is SGHDT, CDR2 YYEEEE, per germline. There are 14 residues in the CDR3. With V trimmed by 2 bases and J by 7 bases, 6 bases remained unmatched. The CDR3 bases are TGTGCCAGCAGCTTTACAGGGGACGGGCAGCCCCAGCATTTT. Residues: CASSFTGDGQPQHF.

The rearrangement uses TRBV20-1 and TRBJ2-3; D uncertain. This CDR3 region has 11 residues. Per the germline V gene, CDR1 is DFQATT and CDR2 is SNEGSKA (reference sequence). V lost 3 bases to trimming and J lost 8 bases, with 9 bases between them. CDR3 sequence: CSASFLGTQYF. Here the CDR3 DNA reads TGCAGTGCTAGTTTTCTAGGTACGCAGTATTTT.

The chain combines TRBV5-1 with TRBJ2-7; perhaps TRBD1 as D (5 bases). Germline CDR1 SGHRS, CDR2 YFSETQ. The CDR3 sequence is 13 residues long. V lost 0 bases, J lost 5 bases, and 9 bases lay in between. The CDR3 sequence is CASSLEVDNEQYF. CDR3 nucleotide sequence: TGCGCCAGCAGCTTGGAAGTGGACAACGAGCAGTACTTC.

This sequence joins TRBV5-1 and TRBJ2-3; D ambiguous. Germline CDR1 SGHRS, CDR2 YFSETQ. The CDR3 runs to 13 residues. The V end was cut by 3 bases, the J end by 4 bases, with 9 bases between. CDR3 loop: CASSSPPADTQYF. The DNA for the CDR3 is TGCGCCAGCAGCTCCCCGCCGGCAGATACGCAGTATTTT.

This clone appeared once. The chain employs TRBV5-4 and TRBJ2-5; TRBD2 is a possible D gene (5 bases). There are 13 residues in the CDR3. Between the trimmed V and J ends, which lost 4 bases and 1 base, there was a span of 8 bases. Germline V gene sequence: CDR1 SGHNT, CDR2 YYREEE (reference sequence). This CDR3 reads CASSPEGQETQYF. The CDR3 nucleotides read TGTGCCAGCAGCCCAGAGGGCCAAGAGACCCAGTACTTC.

The chain carries TRBV7-9 and TRBJ2-5, with D possibly matching TRBD1 (6 bases). Germline V lookup: CDR1 SEHNR, CDR2 FQNEAQ (reference sequence). This CDR3 region has 14 residues. V gave up 6 bases and J gave up 3 bases, with 14 bases separating them. CDR3 region: CASSPGQLEETQYF. CDR3 bases: TGTGCCAGCAGTCCAGGACAGCTCGAAGAGACCCAGTACTTC.

This clone occurred once. The chain employs TRBV3-1 (or the pseudogene TRBV3-2) and TRBJ2-7; no reliable D call. The V end lost 0 bases, the J end lost 7 bases, and 10 bases lay between the germline ends. Germline loops: CDR1 LGHDT, CDR2 YNNKEL (reference sequence). There are 13 residues in the CDR3. The CDR3 is CASSQDLLREQYF. CDR3 nucleotides: TGTGCCAGCAGCCAAGACCTCCTCCGGGAGCAGTACTTC.

This rearrangement joins TRBV7-9 to TRBJ1-1; weak D call: TRBD1 (6 bases). Germline assignment: CDR1 SEHNR and CDR2 FQNEAQ (reference sequence). This CDR3 spans 15 amino acids. The V end was cut by 5 bases, the J end by 3 bases, with 16 bases between. The CDR3, as DNA: TGTGCCAGCAGCCCCGTAGTAGAGGGGGACACTGAAGCTTTCTTT. Its protein is CASSPVVEGDTEAFF.

V gene TRBV9 combines with J gene TRBJ2-5; 8 bases are a match to TRBD1. The CDR3 runs 16 residues. The V gene's germline CDR1 is SGDLS and CDR2 YYNGEE. The junction had 11 bases not matched to a gene; V was cut back by 3 bases and J by 4 bases. The CDR3 protein is CASSAFGQGFIETQYF. For the CDR3, the DNA is TGTGCCAGCAGCGCCTTCGGACAGGGTTTCATAGAGACCCAGTACTTC.

CDR3 amino acids: CASSLETGPYEQYF. The CDR3 coding sequence is TGTGCCAGTAGTCTGGAGACAGGACCCTACGAGCAGTACTTC. This chain connects TRBV19 to TRBJ2-7; D is perhaps TRBD1 (6 bases). Trimming removed 5 bases from V and 2 bases from J, with 13 bases in between. CDR3 size: 14 residues. Germline CDR1 LNHDA, CDR2 SQIVND (reference sequence).